This TCR beta chain stems from a study of cytomegalovirus exposure and HLA in healthy donors (dated 2017 in TCRdb). About the study as a whole: An earlier analysis of 587 of the donors reported roughly 300 Gb of sequence data and 95 million to 120 million unique TCR beta sequences obtained from about 179 million T cells. An early release that covered more than 550 HLA-typed donors contained around 300 gigabases of sequencing data and about 93 million unique TCR sequences. Among the roughly 430 genotyped donors, around 81% belonged to the genetic ancestry cluster associated with self-reported Caucasian donors. The aim of the study was to test whether cataloging public T cell receptors could identify signatures of past pathogen exposure. Using immunosequencing, the study profiled T cell repertoires from 640 or so subjects and related those repertoires to cytomegalovirus serostatus. Along with the roughly 610-subject first cohort, a separate validation cohort of over 90 different subjects was used. To predict cytomegalovirus infection status, the study combined high-throughput TCR immunosequencing, statistical association of individual TCRs with disease status, and machine learning. To study patterns of TCR occurrence, a later analysis re-analyzed previously published TCR beta repertoires from around 700 donors and added high-resolution HLA genotyping. In the later analysis, no new phenotypic data were used to find candidate immune exposures; instead, reliance was placed on TCR beta sequences and their occurrence across donors. To decide whether each TCR beta V gene segment behaved as functional or pseudogenic, an earlier analysis of fewer than 750 of the donors relied on high-throughput TCR beta sequencing. Donor age, sex, ethnicity and CMV serostatus were compiled alongside the repertoire data. A later genetic analysis used genome-wide SNP genotypes for about three fifths of the 666 donors, treating that subset as a discovery cohort. Every repertoire in the discovery cohort had been generated on one and the same sequencing platform. HLA typing included class I and class II loci at four-digit resolution. Typing coverage varied by locus: roughly 620-640 donors for A, B, C, DRB1 and DQB1; roughly 500 for DQA1; around 610 for DPA1; approximately 450 for DPB1. Because of strong linkage in the cohort, five DR-DQ haplotypes were treated as single units for association and clustering. Across approximately 400 genotyped donors of the cohort, an average of 235,054 unique TCR beta nucleotide sequences per donor were sequenced, and approximately 17% of those sequences were non-productive. Overall study results and their limits: Some 16 rarely observed V segments, including chromosome 9 orphons, were excluded from the earlier analysis of a few hundred of the donors because counts were too low. An association between a missense DCLRE1C variant and V-gene and J-gene trimming of TCR beta chains was found in a later genetic analysis and replicated in an independent cohort. A cluster of highly shared sequence variants was judged likely to be a technical artifact of the sequencing pipeline. Across donors, most TCR sequences were observed very rarely, whereas some public TCRs were present in many individuals. According to a later analysis, TCR association rates differed among HLA loci, with DRB1 alleles showing the most associated TCRs and HLA-C alleles showing the fewest. Cytomegalovirus status was reported to be diagnosed by the classifier with high specificity and sensitivity in both the original and validation cohorts. Linkage disequilibrium might explain the correlated functional status among segregating V segments, but an unknown experimental factor could not be ruled out. Broadly in line with IMGT annotations, most TCR beta V segments showed up in productive rearrangements about 87% or about 30% of the time in an earlier analysis of around 550 of the donors. According to a later analysis, most CMV-associated TCR beta chains appeared to be HLA-restricted, and the HLA associations seemed to be driven largely by CMV exposure. A further reported finding was that TCR beta sequences accurately predicted the HLA-A and HLA-B alleles for most subjects in the first cohort. Immune exposure information for the cohort was limited to CMV serostatus. A later genetic analysis reported fewer N-insertions in productive TCRs among donors in an Asian-associated ancestry cluster than the roughly 690-donor mean. Because the 87-base-pair reads could not distinguish some IMGT-functional V segments, including TRBV6-2 and TRBV6-3, those segments were excluded. HLA typing was unavailable for some donors at each locus, so association tests used only the typed subset. According to the authors, the approach could potentially be generalized to other disease states and immunological phenotypes. A few of the identified cytomegalovirus-associated TCR beta chains were confirmed in vitro to be specific for cytomegalovirus antigens. According to a later analysis, parvovirus B19, influenza, CMV and Epstein-Barr virus appeared linked to several top co-occurrence clusters. Presence/absence analyses assumed roughly uniform sequencing depth across donors, an assumption that may not hold. In a later analysis, HLA-associated TCR beta chains showed more clonal expansion and lower generation probabilities than non-associated chains that were equally common. When HLA alleles, especially DR and DQ, strongly co-occurred, TCR associations were difficult to assign to individual alleles. The cohort was sequenced for TCR beta chains only, and without alpha or paired-chain data the features that could be detected were limited. A total of 150 or so TCR beta chains were listed by the study as associated with cytomegalovirus. In a later analysis, some 18,000 TCR beta sequences were associated with specific HLA alleles at a false discovery rate of 0.05.

The cohort comprised 550 to 700 healthy bone marrow donors. Cohort members were all nominally healthy when sampled, although unrecorded immune exposures were likely present. The donor was CMV seropositive and was included in the group of 250 to 300 seropositive cohort members. Each donor provided a peripheral blood sample, and peripheral blood mononuclear cells were used for TCR beta sequencing. The Qiagen DNeasy Blood Extraction Kit was used to extract genomic DNA from the blood cell samples. V gives up 9 bases and J gives up 2 bases, and the segment between their germline ends measures 10 bases. CDR1 and CDR2 (MNHNY, SVGAGI) derive from the germline V gene (reference sequence). Including the terminal cysteine and phenylalanine, the CDR3 comprises 12 residues. Just the 36-base CDR3 DNA is kept, in frame starting at base 1. Library creation used the immunoSEQ multiplex PCR assay. The multiplex PCR relied on a mix of 60 forward primers for TCR Vbeta segments and 13 reverse primers for TCR Jbeta segments. A multiplex PCR assay on genomic DNA amplified the CDR3 region of rearranged TCR beta genes. Amplified TCR beta libraries were sequenced as 87-base-pair reads on the Illumina HiSeq System. From the authors' description of their analysis: A later analysis counted 65 million to 90 million unique TCR beta chains across the 666 repertoires, and 9 million to 14 million of these chains were shared by at least two donors. To remove PCR and sequencing errors, raw reads were error-corrected and collapsed into unique sequences using a nearest-neighbor algorithm that merged closely related sequences. To assign V, D and J gene segments, CDR3 sequences were aligned to IMGT reference sequences. For a sequence to be retained, a match of at least six nucleotides was required to both a V gene segment and a J gene segment. A rearrangement was called productive if the CDR3 had no stop codons and remained in frame with V and J, and every other rearrangement was called non-productive. Following IMGT convention, CDR3 was defined as the stretch from the second conserved V-encoded cysteine up to the conserved J-encoded phenylalanine. In an earlier analysis of 500 to 650 of the donors, sequences lacking an unambiguous match to a single V gene segment were excluded. In an earlier analysis of 587 of the donors, V segments were called functional above 56.7% productive rearrangements and were called segregating when the between-donor standard deviation exceeded 5%. A statistical classification framework was developed to diagnose cytomegalovirus status using the catalog of TCR beta chain sequences. V and J gene assignment, in a later analysis, came from comparing TCR nucleotide sequences with IMGT/GENE-DB human TR gene sequences. A later analysis assigned CDR3 sequences and most-parsimonious VDJ recombination scenarios with the TCRdist pipeline. In a later analysis, every TCR beta chain was defined by the combination of its CDR3 amino acid sequence and its V-gene family, and reads without a unique V-gene family were dropped. A later analysis removed 600 or so highly shared, low-generation-probability nucleotide sequences to deal with suspected cross-contamination and a sequencing artifact. In a later analysis, a clonal expansion index was calculated for each public chain from normalized within-repertoire ranks of inferred template counts. In a later analysis, generation probabilities were computed using a VDJ recombination model fitted to out-of-frame rearrangements, and the results were checked against IGoR. In a later analysis, TCR-TCR, TCR-HLA and TCR-CMV co-occurrence was scored with hypergeometric tests, and a repertoire-size bias correction was applied to TCR pairs. In a later analysis, false discovery rates were estimated by permuting HLA or CMV assignments 20 times. In a later analysis, co-occurring TCRs were grouped using DBSCAN, with TCRdist sequence similarity added in when clustering inside HLA-allele-positive subsets. Co-occurrence clustering excluded repertoires with fewer than 30,000 or more than 120,000 public chains, plus five with anomalous nucleotide sharing. TCRdb obtained this table from immuneACCESS and retained in-frame rearrangements with V and J assigned. These tables miss some clones; where compared with another copy, unresolved V genes account for less than half of the shortfall, and the remainder is unexplained. For V, J and clone size, that table is used; D and trimming come from the DNA. This sample gives 150,000 to 200,000 clones in total; 75% to 80% of them show up just once. The top ten clones comprise 4.5% to 7.5% of the sample.

This clone was seen only a few times. This receptor's antigen is unknown. Within one base of it there is no much larger clone, and no base qualities were kept. Sequences were obtained from PBMCs. The TCR originated in a woman aged 25 to 39 in good health and CMV-seropositive. This receptor chain uses TRBV6-6 and TRBJ1-2; the D segment cannot be called with confidence. The encoded CDR3 is CASQAWNYGYTF. In nucleotide form, the sequence is TGTGCCAGTCAGGCATGGAACTATGGCTACACCTTC.